This T cell receptor (beta chain) is drawn from a study of blood T cell repertoires in COVID-19. Study details: Sites across the United States, Italy and Spain contributed samples from acute and convalescent COVID-19. Sample material is recorded as cDNA or gDNA derived from T cells, B-cell-depleted T cells, or PBMCs.

Per the authors' pipeline: Amplification of reference gene primers provided the estimated nucleated cell counts. Assay used: immunoSEQ multiplex PCR; TCRdb lists only in-frame clones, some missing. V and J calls and clone size are given by that table; D and trimming were obtained from the DNA. This repertoire shows about 250,000 clones, around 83% found once; its top ten account for roughly 9.4%. The V end was cut by 3 bases, the J end by 0 bases, with 14 bases between. The CDR3 covers 16 residues. Germline CDR1 is LGHDT and CDR2 is YNNKEL (reference sequence). This sequence joins TRBV3-1 (or the pseudogene TRBV3-2) and TRBJ1-1; D is ambiguous. The TCR originated in a man aged 40-49 years with active or convalescent COVID-19. The sequencing sample was made of peripheral blood. The CDR3 loop reads CASSHAGYLMNTEAFF. The CDR3 coding sequence is TGTGCCAGCAGCCACGCGGGATACCTCATGAACACTGAAGCTTTCTTT.